Presented here are 31 T cell receptor beta chains from one specimen sequenced in a study of Tregs in tolerant kidney transplant recipients. Assay: immunoSEQ multiplex PCR; the TCRdb copy retains only in-frame clones and omits some. The sample is made up of roughly 53,000 clones, and the top ten hold about 0.83% of it. The sequenced sample was CD4+ T cells from blood, obtained before the transplant. The source of these receptors is a human donor who received a combined kidney and bone marrow transplant.

As to this clone: The CDR3 goes on 3 residues after the read ends, and that part is filled in from the germline J gene. This chain uses TRBV7-2 with TRBJ1-5; 9 positions agree with TRBD1. This CDR3 region has 14 residues. From germline, CDR1 is SGHTA and CDR2 FQGNSA. The ends lost 4 bases at V and 5 bases at J; junction bases unmatched: 3. The CDR3: CASSYWDRDQPQHF. Partial CDR3 DNA: TGTGCCAGCAGCTACTGGGACAGGGATCAGCCC.

For this clone: The read stops 3 residues short of the end of the CDR3; the missing end is completed from the germline J gene. The chain joins TRBV7-6 to TRBJ1-1; maybe TRBD1 (6 bases). The germline V gene encodes CDR1 SGHVS and CDR2 FNYEAQ. The CDR3 runs 16 residues. The V and J ends lost 0 bases and 1 base respectively, with 12 bases between them. The sequenced part of the CDR3 DNA is TGTGCCAGCAGCTTAGCCCAGGGGAGAACGAACACTGAA. Translated: CASSLAQGRTNTE. The entire CDR3 reads CASSLAQGRTNTEAFF.

About this clone itself: Sequencing ends 3 residues short of the CDR3 end; the germline J gene provides the rest. The chain joins TRBV2 to TRBJ1-1; the D gene is possibly TRBD1 (5 bases). Between the trimmed V and J ends, which lost 5 bases and 5 bases, there was a span of 15 bases. The CDR3 totals 14 residues. Germline assignment: CDR1 SNHLY and CDR2 FYNNEI. The CDR3 DNA, read in part, is TGTGCCAGCAGTCCCTGGGAGGGGAGGACTGAA. It translates to CASSPWEGRTE. The whole CDR3 reads CASSPWEGRTEAFF.

As for this clone: The sequence runs out 3 residues before the end of the CDR3; the remainder is reconstructed from the germline J gene. The chain recombines TRBV18 with TRBJ2-7, with D possibly TRBD1 on 6 matching bases. The germline V gene has CDR1 KGHSH and CDR2 LQKENI. V was pared by 6 bases and J by 2 bases, with 14 bases between. The CDR3 covers 14 residues. CDR3 residues: CASSPTGLTYEQYF. The DNA read from the CDR3 is TGTGCCAGCTCCCCTACAGGGCTCACCTACGAG.

A note on this clone: The observed sequence ends 3 residues before the CDR3 terminus, with the missing tail filled in from the germline J gene. V and J are TRBV19 and TRBJ1-2; 9 bases are shared with TRBD1. Trimming removed 5 bases from V and 3 bases from J; junction bases left unmatched: 4. This CDR3 contains 14 residues. Germline values: CDR1 LNHDA, CDR2 SQIVND (reference sequence). CDR3 sequence: CASSPDRGDYGYTF. Incomplete CDR3 DNA: TGTGCCAGTAGTCCGGACAGGGGAGACTATGGC.

A remark on this clone: The read gets to within 3 residues of the CDR3 end, and the germline J gene fills in the rest. The J gene is TRBJ2-7, the V gene TRBV19, with 8 nucleotides matching TRBD1. CDR1 LNHDA and CDR2 SQIVND come from the germline V gene (reference sequence). V shed 5 bases, J shed 0 bases, and the junction held 0 bases outside the gene matches. This CDR3 spans 13 amino acids. The CDR3: CASSGQGSYEQYF. CDR3 DNA (partial): TGTGCCAGTAGTGGACAGGGCTCCTACGAG.

For this clone: The sequenced fragment ends 3 residues before the CDR3 boundary, so the rest is inferred from the germline J gene. J is TRBJ2-2 and V is TRBV7-9, with D maybe TRBD1 (6 bases). Trimming removed 6 bases at V and 6 bases at J, with 17 bases between. Germline lookup yields CDR1 SEHNR and CDR2 FQNEAQ (reference sequence). The length of the CDR3 is 15 residues. CDR3 loop: CASRLPGGGPGELFF. CDR3 bases read: TGTGCCAGCAGGCTACCTGGGGGCGGGCCCGGGGAG. Based on the CDR3 plus reference TRBV7-9 and TRBJ2-2, the full variable domain is DTGVSQNPRHKITKRGQNVTFRCDPISEHNRLYWYRQTLGQGPEFLTYFQNEAQLEKSRLLSDRFSAERPKGSFSTLEIQRTEQGDSAMYLCASRLPGGGPGELFFGEGSRLTVL.

As to this clone: The read ends 3 residues early relative to the CDR3; the germline J gene fills the gap. This sequence joins TRBV19 and TRBJ1-2; D unresolved. Trimming left V 3 bases short and J 6 bases short, with 11 bases between. This CDR3 is 13 amino acids long. From germline, CDR1 is LNHDA and CDR2 SQIVND (reference sequence). The sequenced CDR3 bases are TGTGCCAGTAGTATCCGGCAGGTGAATGGC. Translating it yields CASSIRQVNG. The full CDR3 protein reads CASSIRQVNGYTF.

Remarks on this clone: The read gets to within 3 residues of the CDR3 end, and the germline J gene fills in the rest. The rearrangement uses TRBV5-6 and TRBJ1-3; a possible D gene is TRBD1 (5 bases). Germline V CDR1 and CDR2: SGHDT, YYEEEE. There are 14 residues in the CDR3. V dropped 2 bases and J dropped 4 bases, with 10 bases sitting between them. CDR3 DNA, as far as it was read: TGTGCCAGCAGCTTCGAGGGGCCGGGAAACACC. This codes for CASSFEGPGNT. The full CDR3 reads CASSFEGPGNTIYF.

To note about this clone: The read terminates 3 residues before the CDR3 end, so the remaining end is supplied by the germline J gene. The rearrangement joins TRBV19 to TRBJ1-1; maybe TRBD1 (5 bases). CDR3 length: 14 amino acids. Trimming removed 6 bases from V and 3 bases from J, with 14 bases in between. The V gene's germline CDR1 is LNHDA and CDR2 SQIVND (reference sequence). CDR3 region: CASSREGLDTEAFF. The DNA read from the CDR3 is TGTGCCAGTAGCCGAGAGGGGTTGGACACTGAA.

On this clone: The read ends 3 residues before the CDR3 terminus; that terminus is restored from the germline J gene. The chain joins TRBV19 to TRBJ1-5, with D possibly being TRBD1 (6 bases). Per the germline V gene, CDR1 is LNHDA and CDR2 is SQIVND (reference sequence). Trimming removed 0 bases from V and 6 bases from J, with 12 bases in between. This CDR3 region has 15 residues. The part of the CDR3 DNA that was read is TGTGCCAGTAGTATAGATGGTCAGGGGTCTCAGCCC. It translates to CASSIDGQGSQP. The complete CDR3 reads CASSIDGQGSQPQHF.

On this clone itself: The read terminates 3 residues ahead of where the CDR3 ends, so the germline J gene completes it. V gene TRBV20-1 combines with J gene TRBJ2-4, with 8 bases lining up with TRBD1. V was clipped by 2 bases and J by 6 bases; unmatched bases: 6. CDR3 size: 14 residues. Germline loops: CDR1 DFQATT, CDR2 SNEGSKA (reference sequence). The CDR3 sequence: CSARPQGVRNIQYF. Incomplete CDR3 DNA: TGCAGTGCTAGACCACAGGGGGTTCGAAACATT.

Worth noting for this clone: The read ends 3 residues before the CDR3 terminus; that terminus is restored from the germline J gene. The V gene is TRBV2, the J gene TRBJ1-5, with TRBD1 as a possible D gene (6 bases). The V and J ends lost 3 bases and 5 bases respectively, with 11 bases between them. The CDR3 loop spans 14 amino acids. Germline CDR1 and CDR2: SNHLY and FYNNEI. Incomplete CDR3 DNA: TGTGCCAGCAGTGAGAGCAGGGGTGATCAGCCC. Amino acid sequence: CASSESRGDQP. In full, the CDR3 is CASSESRGDQPQHF.

As concerns this clone: The read stops 3 residues short of the end of the CDR3; the missing end is completed from the germline J gene. The gene calls are TRBV5-1 and TRBJ1-4; weak D call: TRBD1 (6 bases). The germline V and J ends were trimmed by 4 bases and 4 bases, with 11 bases remaining between them. Germline assignment: CDR1 SGHRS and CDR2 YFSETQ. This CDR3 comprises 14 residues. CDR3 protein: CASSHTGHNEKLFF. Partial CDR3 DNA: TGCGCCAGCAGCCATACAGGGCATAATGAAAAA.

About this clone: The read ends 3 residues before the CDR3 terminus; that terminus is restored from the germline J gene. This chain joins TRBV7-9 and TRBJ1-1; D unresolved. The CDR3 runs to 14 residues. Germline V gene data show CDR1 as SEHNR and CDR2 as FQNEAQ (reference sequence). V was trimmed by 0 bases and J by 6 bases, leaving 11 bases between them. The CDR3 protein is CASSLALPGSEAFF. The part of the CDR3 DNA that was read is TGTGCCAGCAGCTTAGCGCTGCCAGGCTCTGAA.

Regarding this clone: The read terminates 3 residues before the CDR3 end, so the remaining end is supplied by the germline J gene. V is TRBV5-1 and J is TRBJ1-1, with TRBD1 matching over 10 bases. Trimming removed 4 bases from V and 0 bases from J; junction bases left unmatched: 6. Germline V gene data show CDR1 as SGHRS and CDR2 as YFSETQ. The CDR3 is 16 residues long. The CDR3: CASSPRGTGVNTEAFF. Partial CDR3 DNA: TGCGCCAGCAGCCCTCGAGGGACAGGGGTGAACACTGAA.

To note about this clone: Coverage ceases 3 residues before the CDR3 finishes, and the germline J gene fills in the end. The chain has TRBV6-2 or TRBV6-3 and TRBJ1-5; D is perhaps TRBD1 (5 bases). Germline V gene lookup returns CDR1 MNHEY and CDR2 SVGEGT. V dropped 5 bases and J dropped 3 bases, with 11 bases sitting between them. The CDR3 runs to 14 residues. The CDR3 DNA, read in part, is TGTGCCAGCAGTACCGACAGACTCAATCAGCCC. This sequence encodes CASSTDRLNQP. The entire CDR3 sequence reads CASSTDRLNQPQHF.

Concerning this clone itself: The sequenced fragment ends 3 residues before the CDR3 boundary, so the rest is inferred from the germline J gene. This rearrangement joins TRBV7-2 to TRBJ2-7; 8 nucleotides agree with TRBD1. Germline V CDR1 and CDR2: SGHTA, FQGNSA. CDR3 length: 14 amino acids. Trimming cost V 5 bases and J 3 bases; bases outside gene matches: 6. The CDR3 here is CASSAGQGYYEQYF. The covered CDR3 bases are TGTGCCAGCAGCGCCGGACAGGGCTACTACGAG.

A note on this clone: The read terminates 3 residues ahead of where the CDR3 ends, so the germline J gene completes it. This sequence joins TRBV7-2 and TRBJ1-2; TRBD1 aligns across 9 bases. Looked up from germline, CDR1 is SGHTA and CDR2 is FQGNSA. V shed 3 bases and J 2 bases; nucleotides not matched to a gene: 4. The CDR3 runs 15 residues. The chain's CDR3 is CASSFTGTGNYGYTF. The sequenced CDR3 bases are TGTGCCAGCAGCTTTACCGGGACAGGGAACTATGGC.

About this clone: Read coverage stops 3 residues before the CDR3 terminus; the germline J gene supplies the remainder. This chain connects TRBV18 to TRBJ1-1, with D possibly being TRBD1 (5 bases). With 5 bases removed from V and 3 bases from J, the gap between germline ends came to 10 bases. From germline, CDR1 is KGHSH and CDR2 LQKENI. There are 13 residues in the CDR3. CDR3 DNA (partial): TGTGCCAGCTCATCAGGGATGGACACTGAA. Residues: CASSSGMDTE. The complete CDR3 sequence is CASSSGMDTEAFF.

A note on this clone: The read ends 3 residues before the CDR3 terminus; that terminus is restored from the germline J gene. The J gene is TRBJ1-3, the V gene TRBV19, with D possibly TRBD1 on 5 matching bases. Trimming shortened V by 7 bases and J by 2 bases, and 15 bases separated the two germline ends. The germline CDR1 and CDR2 sequences are LNHDA and SQIVND (reference sequence). The CDR3 is 15 amino acids. The CDR3 spells CASTTDGHPGNTIYF. The DNA read from the CDR3 is TGTGCCAGTACCACGGACGGACATCCTGGAAACACC.

Of note for this clone: Sequencing ends 3 residues short of the CDR3 end; the germline J gene provides the rest. This chain uses TRBV7-2 with TRBJ1-4; TRBD1 might be the D (5 bases). The germline gives CDR1 SGHTA, CDR2 FQGNSA. This CDR3 is built from 14 residues. V was cut by 5 bases and J by 8 bases, with 15 bases left in between. The CDR3 here is CASSLRGAREKLFF. The DNA read from the CDR3 is TGTGCCAGCAGCCTGAGGGGTGCCCGGGAAAAA.

To note about this clone: The read halts 3 residues ahead of the CDR3 end, with the missing end drawn from the germline J gene. The rearrangement joins TRBV6-2 or TRBV6-3 to TRBJ2-7; 10 bases are shared with TRBD2. Losses at the gene ends were 8 bases for V and 3 bases for J; bases not matched to a gene: 13. Germline CDR1 is MNHEY and CDR2 is SVGEGT. The CDR3 contains 16 residues. The covered CDR3 bases are TGTGCCAGCGTGACTAGCGGGTCTACCACCTACTACGAG. It codes for CASVTSGSTTYYE. The whole CDR3 reads CASVTSGSTTYYEQYF.

As to this clone: The sequence runs out 3 residues before the end of the CDR3; the remainder is reconstructed from the germline J gene. The chain recombines TRBV6-2 or TRBV6-3 with TRBJ1-2; 7 bases are shared with TRBD1. Losses at the gene ends were 6 bases for V and 5 bases for J; bases not matched to a gene: 9. CDR3 length: 14 amino acids. Germline CDR1 and CDR2: MNHEY and SVGEGT. Partial CDR3 DNA: TGTGCCAGCAGGTTAGACAGGGCAAGGTATGGC. Residues: CASRLDRARYG. The whole CDR3 reads CASRLDRARYGYTF.

Comment on this clone: The DNA ends 3 residues before the CDR3 does, and the rest of the CDR3 is filled in from the germline J gene. This chain uses TRBV18 with TRBJ1-4, with D maybe TRBD1 (5 bases). Per germline, CDR1 KGHSH and CDR2 LQKENI. The CDR3 is 14 amino acids. V lost 5 bases and J 4 bases, leaving 11 bases between the germline ends. CDR3 bases read: TGTGCCAGCTCATCGACAGTTTTTAATGAAAAA. As protein: CASSSTVFNEK. The full-length CDR3 reads as CASSSTVFNEKLFF.

Worth noting for this clone: The read comes to an end 3 residues before the CDR3 does, leaving the germline J gene to fill in the end. This chain joins TRBV7-9 and TRBJ2-7, with D possibly TRBD1 on 5 matching bases. The V gene's germline CDR1 is SEHNR and CDR2 FQNEAQ (reference sequence). Trimming stripped 5 bases from V and 0 bases from J, with 11 bases between. The CDR3 is made up of 14 amino acids. CDR3 sequence: CASSGYRHSYEQYF. CDR3 DNA (partial): TGTGCCAGCAGCGGGTACAGGCACTCCTACGAG. Full variable domain (remainder filled in from reference TRBV7-9 and TRBJ2-7): DTGVSQNPRHKITKRGQNVTFRCDPISEHNRLYWYRQTLGQGPEFLTYFQNEAQLEKSRLLSDRFSAERPKGSFSTLEIQRTEQGDSAMYLCASSGYRHSYEQYFGPGTRLTVT.

Remarks on this clone: The read halts 3 residues ahead of the CDR3 end, with the missing end drawn from the germline J gene. The V and J genes are TRBV29-1 and TRBJ2-3; 7 bases align to TRBD1. V dropped 6 bases and J dropped 4; count of bases not matched to a gene: 10. CDR1 and CDR2 from the germline V gene are SQVTM and ANQGSEA. This CDR3 has 14 amino acids. CDR3 region: CSVIDRASSDTQYF. The CDR3 bases that were read are TGCAGCGTAATAGACAGGGCGTCATCAGATACG.

A word on this clone: Read sequence stops 3 residues before the CDR3 end, and the germline J gene provides the missing end. This chain links TRBV5-1 with TRBJ1-4; D might be TRBD1 (6 bases). In germline, CDR1 is SGHRS, CDR2 YFSETQ. V gave up 2 bases and J gave up 7 bases, with 12 bases separating them. CDR3 size: 14 residues. CDR3 amino acids: CASSFAVGGEKLFF. Incomplete CDR3 DNA: TGCGCCAGCAGCTTCGCGGTAGGGGGTGAAAAA.

As concerns this clone: The CDR3 is cut off 3 residues early in the read; its end comes from the germline J gene. This chain connects TRBV6-2 or TRBV6-3 to TRBJ2-7, with D perhaps TRBD1 (6 bases). The CDR3 totals 14 residues. V dropped 6 bases and J dropped 4 bases, with 16 bases sitting between them. Germline CDR1 MNHEY, CDR2 SVGEGT. The CDR3 DNA, read in part, is TGTGCCAGCAGCCAACAGGGTCGGTTGTACGAG. It is translated as CASSQQGRLYE. The CDR3 in full is CASSQQGRLYEQYF.

Remarks on this clone: The read comes to an end 3 residues before the CDR3 does, leaving the germline J gene to fill in the end. This rearrangement joins TRBV19 to TRBJ2-2; 13 nucleotides line up with TRBD2. The CDR3 consists of 20 residues. Looked up from germline, CDR1 is LNHDA and CDR2 is SQIVND (reference sequence). Losses at the gene ends were 4 bases for V and 6 bases for J; bases not matched to a gene: 17. The part of the CDR3 DNA that was read is TGTGCCAGTAGTAACCCCTCTTTACTAGCGGGGGGGCCATACTCCGGGGAG. Protein product: CASSNPSLLAGGPYSGE. The full CDR3 protein reads CASSNPSLLAGGPYSGELFF.

Here the CDR3 reads CSARKGNEQFF. The CDR3 DNA, read in part, is TGCAGTGCTAGAAAGGGCAATGAG. This chain joins TRBV20-1 and TRBJ2-1, with D unclear. The sequenced fragment ends 3 residues before the CDR3 boundary, so the rest is inferred from the germline J gene. Looked up from germline, CDR1 is DFQATT and CDR2 is SNEGSKA (reference sequence). Trimming stripped 2 bases from V and 6 bases from J, with 5 bases between. CDR3 size: 11 residues.